This TCR beta chain stems from a study of shared clonotypes between healthy human individuals. Looking at the study overall: CD4 naive and CD4 memory each took three plates per donor, while CD8 naive took two and CD8 memory one.

In the naive CD8 group, cells lacked CD45RO and were positively selected for CCR7, so terminally differentiated effector memory CD45RA+ cells were left out. The donor population consisted of healthy HIV-negative adults with no recent acute infections or vaccinations. The CDR3 spans 17 residues. Trimming stripped 4 bases from V and 2 bases from J, with 21 bases between. Germline assignment: CDR1 SGHAT and CDR2 FQNNGV. Study-wide findings and caveats: The study found about 5% of naive CD4 clonotypes shared across a few donors.

On this clone itself: Its antigen is unknown.

The table came from immunoSEQ multiplex PCR; TCRdb's copy has only in-frame clones and leaves some out. The sample has over 2,000,000 clones; around 93% are singletons. The genes are TRBV11-2 and TRBJ2-7; D unclear. The receptor was isolated from a man aged 18 to 29 in good health. Some clones in this sample may be carry-over from other donors' samples. The sequenced sample was naive CD8+ T cells from PBMCs. The CDR3 loop reads CASSSPVRSEITYEQYF. For the CDR3, the DNA is TGTGCCAGCAGCTCCCCCGTGCGCAGCGAGATCACCTACGAGCAGTACTTC.